A selection of T cell receptor beta chains follows, all from one sample in a study of technical replicates of blood from a few donors. Sequenced by immunoSEQ multiplex PCR; TCRdb stores in-frame clones only, minus some. This table holds approximately 100,000 clones, over 90% found once. Sequencing input: T cells isolated from PBMCs. The receptors come from a human donor in good health. CDR3s include the opening cysteine and the closing phenylalanine or tryptophan. D genes are given only for firm matches. Size tells how often a clone was seen (once, few, many) or the class of an expanded clone, and some rows leave it out.

v_gene	d_gene	abundance	j_gene	CDR3aa	CDR3nt
TRBV28	TRBD1	-	TRBJ2-2	CASSFPKTGGFTGELFF	TGTGCCAGCAGTTTTCCCAAGACAGGGGGCTTCACCGGGGAGCTGTTTTTT
TRBV11-2	TRBD2	-	TRBJ2-5	CASSLARTSIETQYF	TGTGCCAGCAGCTTAGCCCGGACTAGCATAGAGACCCAGTACTTC
TRBV5-1	-	-	TRBJ1-5	CASSWAGDQPQHF	TGCGCCAGCAGCTGGGCAGGGGATCAGCCCCAGCATTTT
TRBV28	-	-	TRBJ1-1	CASSSEDSDDPTEAFF	TGTGCCAGCAGTTCTGAGGACAGCGACGATCCCACTGAAGCTTTCTTT
TRBV5-6	TRBD2	-	TRBJ2-1	CASSLEGLARKQFF	TGTGCCAGCAGCTTAGAGGGACTAGCGAGAAAACAGTTCTTC
TRBV5-4	-	-	TRBJ1-3	CASSLDSQLSSGNTIYF	TGTGCCAGCAGCTTGGACAGCCAGTTAAGCTCTGGAAACACCATATATTTT
TRBV28	-	-	TRBJ2-7	CASSFAPQDNEQYF	TGTGCCAGCAGTTTCGCCCCGCAGGATAACGAGCAGTACTTC
TRBV28	-	once	TRBJ2-7	CASSLGGRSYEQYF	TGTGCCAGCAGTTTAGGGGGCCGCTCCTACGAGCAGTACTTC
TRBV28	TRBD1	-	TRBJ2-7	CASNPGQRTSYEQYF	TGTGCCAGCAATCCGGGACAGAGAACCTCCTACGAGCAGTACTTC
TRBV14	-	-	TRBJ2-2	CASRATGESTGELFF	TGTGCCAGCAGGGCAACGGGAGAGAGCACCGGGGAGCTGTTTTTT
TRBV15	TRBD1	-	TRBJ1-3	CATSLPGQARSGNTIYF	TGTGCCACCAGCTTACCGGGACAGGCCCGCTCTGGAAACACCATATATTTT
TRBV6-1	-	-	TRBJ1-5	CASILEGNQPQHF	TGTGCCAGCATCTTGGAGGGCAATCAGCCCCAGCATTTT
TRBV28	TRBD2	-	TRBJ2-1	CASSWGSASGYNEQFF	TGTGCCAGCAGTTGGGGTTCGGCTAGCGGATACAATGAGCAGTTCTTC
TRBV20-1	-	once	TRBJ2-5	CSARGETQYF	TGCAGTGCTAGGGGCGAGACCCAGTACTTC
TRBV4-1	TRBD2	-	TRBJ2-3	CASSQDSGTSGPGTQYF	TGCGCCAGCAGCCAAGATTCCGGGACTAGCGGACCAGGTACGCAGTATTTT
TRBV2	TRBD2	-	TRBJ2-1	CASSPTSGAYNEQFF	TGTGCCAGCAGTCCGACTAGCGGGGCCTACAATGAGCAGTTCTTC
TRBV7-8	-	-	TRBJ2-1	CASRDWSSYNEQFF	TGTGCCAGCAGGGACTGGAGCTCCTACAATGAGCAGTTCTTC
TRBV5-1	TRBD2	-	TRBJ2-5	CASDGVSGSQETQYF	TGCGCCAGCGATGGGGTTAGCGGGAGCCAAGAGACCCAGTACTTC
TRBV6-1	-	once	TRBJ1-1	CASSAYIGREAFF	TGTGCCAGCAGTGCTTATATTGGCAGAGAAGCTTTCTTT
TRBV5-1	-	-	TRBJ2-3	CASSLGASVLADTQYF	TGCGCCAGCAGCTTGGGGGCGTCCGTACTAGCAGATACGCAGTATTTT
TRBV5-1	-	-	TRBJ2-5	CASSLARQETQYF	TGCGCCAGCAGCTTAGCCCGGCAAGAGACCCAGTACTTC
TRBV4-2	-	-	TRBJ2-5	CASSQFLGGLQEETQYF	TGTGCCAGCAGCCAATTTCTCGGTGGATTGCAGGAAGAGACCCAGTACTTC
TRBV7-9	TRBD2	-	TRBJ2-2	CASSLLREWANTGELFF	TGTGCCAGCAGCTTATTGCGGGAGTGGGCGAACACCGGGGAGCTGTTTTTT
TRBV6-5	TRBD1	-	TRBJ1-3	CASKTGAGNTIYF	TGTGCCAGCAAAACAGGGGCTGGAAACACCATATATTTT
TRBV4-1	-	-	TRBJ2-6	CASSQSYRASGANVLTF	TGCGCCAGCAGCCAATCATACAGGGCCTCTGGGGCCAACGTCCTGACTTTC
TRBV19	TRBD1	-	TRBJ2-7	CASTPTDRGLPFYF	TGTGCCAGTACACCAACCGACAGGGGGCTCCCTTTTTACTTC
TRBV6-5	-	-	TRBJ1-2	CASSYRQGNYGYTF	TGTGCCAGCAGTTACCGTCAGGGAAACTATGGCTACACCTTC
TRBV2	-	-	TRBJ1-1	CASRGRGWLMNTEAFF	TGTGCCAGCAGAGGGCGGGGTTGGTTAATGAACACTGAAGCTTTCTTT
TRBV15	-	-	TRBJ1-5	CATSNSNQPQHF	TGTGCCACCAGTAATAGCAATCAGCCCCAGCATTTT
TRBV27	-	-	TRBJ2-5	CASSPWTLTQETQYF	TGTGCCAGCAGTCCGTGGACTCTAACCCAAGAGACCCAGTACTTC
TRBV7-3	-	once	TRBJ2-1	CASSLNRVDEQFF	TGTGCCAGCAGCTTGAACAGGGTCGATGAGCAGTTCTTC
TRBV19	-	-	TRBJ1-2	CASSIGSAGDYGYTF	TGTGCCAGTAGTATCGGAAGTGCAGGGGACTATGGCTACACCTTC
TRBV29-1	TRBD1	-	TRBJ2-7	CSAIPNRKQGLYEQYF	TGCAGCGCCATACCCAATAGAAAACAGGGGCTCTACGAGCAGTACTTC